This T cell receptor (beta chain) is drawn from a study of T cell responses to AZD1222 COVID-19 vaccine. Recipients boosted at about 4 weeks or about 12 weeks are pooled. The CDR3 contains 17 residues. V shed 0 bases and J shed 1 base, with 14 bases lying between them. Germline loops: CDR1 SGDLS, CDR2 YYNGEE. Here immunoSEQ multiplex PCR was the method, and the copy in TCRdb shows in-frame clones only, minus some. The sample holds roughly 170,000 clones, under 95% seen once. Concerning this clone: Antigen specificity is unknown.

Study-level results: Donors were mostly white British, more females; clonal diversity possibly underestimated.

This specimen consisted of peripheral blood, obtained 28 days after the second AZD1222 dose. The V gene is TRBV9, the J gene TRBJ1-3; no firm D call. This clonotype was obtained from an adult who received the AZD1222 COVID-19 vaccine. In nucleotides, the CDR3 is TGTGCCAGCAGCGTAGGATCTTGGGAGTCATCTGGAAACACCATATATTTT. Translating it yields CASSVGSWESSGNTIYF.